The 15 T cell receptor beta chains below all came from one sample that was sequenced in a study of shared clonotypes between healthy human individuals. TCRdb keeps only in-frame clones here, not all; method: immunoSEQ multiplex PCR. The table lists 950,000 to 1,300,000 clones, 70% to 80% of them singletons. Sequenced input: memory CD4+ T cells sorted from blood. Subset defined: CD45RA-negative fraction. The receptors here all came from a young man in good health.

This clone was detected only once. The chain combines TRBV5-6 with TRBJ2-5; D gene unclear. CDR3 length: 16 amino acids. The V end lost 2 bases, the J end lost 5 bases, and 19 bases lay between the germline ends. Germline CDR1 and CDR2: SGHDT and YYEEEE. The chain's CDR3 is CASSFATMEYWETQYF. The CDR3 DNA reads TGTGCCAGCAGCTTCGCGACAATGGAGTATTGGGAGACCCAGTACTTC.

This clone appeared a single time. The gene calls are TRBV6-1 and TRBJ1-6; D is unclear. The CDR3 length is 12 residues. Germline lookup yields CDR1 MNHNS and CDR2 SASEGT. The V and J ends lost 6 bases and 9 bases respectively, with 9 bases between them. CDR3 sequence (DNA): TGTGCCAGCAGACGCATAGGTTCACCCCTCCACTTT. It translates to CASRRIGSPLHF.

This chain joins TRBV5-8 and TRBJ2-5, with 12 bases identical to TRBD2. V gave up 4 bases and J gave up 5 bases; unmatched junction bases: 9. The germline gives CDR1 SGHTS, CDR2 YDEGEE. The CDR3 length is 16 residues. The CDR3 DNA is TGTGCCAGCAGCCGAATACTAGCGGGAGGAGGGGAGACCCAGTACTTC. Its translation is CASSRILAGGGETQYF. Using reference TRBV5-8 and TRBJ2-5 for the parts outside the CDR3, the full variable domain is EAGVTQSPTHLIKTRGQQATLRCSPISGHTSVYWYQQALGLGLQFLLWYDEGEERNRGNFPPRFSGRQFPNYSSELNVNALELEDSALYLCASSRILAGGGETQYFGPGTRLLVL.

The chain couples TRBV7-2 to TRBJ2-2, with 9 bases identical to TRBD2. Germline V gives CDR1 SGHTA, CDR2 FQGNSA. V was clipped by 8 bases and J by 7 bases; unmatched bases: 11. This CDR3 is 15 amino acids long. The chain's CDR3 is CASPRAGGPVGELFF. CDR3 nucleotide sequence: TGTGCCAGCCCACGGGCGGGGGGGCCGGTCGGGGAGCTGTTTTTT.

The V and J genes are TRBV5-1 and TRBJ1-2; D is undetermined. Germline loops: CDR1 SGHRS, CDR2 YFSETQ. This CDR3 is built from 13 residues. The V end lost 4 bases, the J end lost 4 bases, and 11 bases lay between the germline ends. The CDR3 nucleotides read TGCGCCAGCAGCGGAGAAGCGGTCTATGGCTACACCTTC. This gives the protein CASSGEAVYGYTF.

This chain connects TRBV9 to TRBJ1-6; D unclear. The V end was cut by 5 bases, the J end by 2 bases, with 17 bases between. The germline V gene has CDR1 SGDLS and CDR2 YYNGEE. The CDR3 contains 17 residues. The CDR3 nucleotides are TGTGCCAGCAGTGTAAGAGAAGGAGTCACCTATAATTCACCCCTCCACTTT. This codes for CASSVREGVTYNSPLHF.

The rearrangement links TRBV30 to TRBJ1-3; no firm D call. The CDR3 covers 15 residues. V was cut by 0 bases and J by 0 bases, with 9 bases left in between. CDR1 is GTSNPN, CDR2 SVGIG, per germline (reference sequence). The DNA for the CDR3 is TGTGCCTGGAGTGTAAATTCCATCTCTGGAAACACCATATATTTT. It is translated as CAWSVNSISGNTIYF.

The V and J genes are TRBV9 and TRBJ2-2; D not resolved. CDR3 length equals 16 residues. Trimming shortened V by 0 bases and J by 1 base, and 10 bases separated the two germline ends. Germline V gene sequence: CDR1 SGDLS, CDR2 YYNGEE. Here the CDR3 reads CASSVGGRRNTGELFF. CDR3 sequence (DNA): TGTGCCAGCAGCGTAGGAGGACGTAGGAACACCGGGGAGCTGTTTTTT.

This clone was seen only once. The CDR3 DNA follows: TGTGCCAGTAGTCAGGGTGTCGGGTCCTACGAGCAGTACTTC. It encodes CASSQGVGSYEQYF. This rearrangement joins TRBV19 to TRBJ2-7, with D possibly TRBD1 on 5 matching bases. V lost 5 bases and J lost 1, with 12 bases in between. This CDR3 has 14 amino acids. Germline V lookup: CDR1 LNHDA, CDR2 SQIVND (reference sequence).

This clone was picked up one time. This chain uses TRBV19 with TRBJ2-3; D is undetermined. Germline V gene data show CDR1 as LNHDA and CDR2 as SQIVND (reference sequence). V shed 7 bases and J shed 2 bases, with 16 bases lying between them. CDR3 length: 15 amino acids. CDR3: CASTARDRNTDTQYF. The DNA for the CDR3 is TGTGCCAGTACCGCCCGCGACCGCAACACAGATACGCAGTATTTT.

This chain links TRBV5-1 with TRBJ1-6; D may be TRBD1 (5 bases). Germline V gives CDR1 SGHRS, CDR2 YFSETQ. This CDR3 contains 14 residues. The ends were cut back, 5 bases at V and 9 bases at J, with 15 bases in the middle. The CDR3 spells CASSYGGIGSPLHF. As DNA, the CDR3 is TGCGCCAGCAGTTACGGGGGTATCGGTTCACCCCTCCACTTT.

The chain links TRBV29-1 to TRBJ1-2; the D gene is possibly TRBD1 (6 bases). Trimming stripped 5 bases from V and 8 bases from J, with 15 bases between. Germline assignment: CDR1 SQVTM and CDR2 ANQGSEA. The CDR3 has 12 residues. The CDR3: CSVYTGQEGYTF. DNA of the CDR3: TGCAGCGTTTACACAGGGCAGGAGGGCTACACCTTC.

The chain recombines TRBV6-5 with TRBJ2-5; weak D call: TRBD2 (6 bases). CDR1 MNHEY and CDR2 SVGAGI come from the germline V gene. Trimming cost V 8 bases and J 7 bases, with 14 bases left between them. The CDR3 sequence is 12 residues long. CDR3 residues: CASQYRGGTQYF. The DNA for the CDR3 is TGTGCCAGCCAATATAGGGGAGGGACCCAGTACTTC.

The J gene is TRBJ2-6, the V gene TRBV28, with TRBD1 identical over 8 bases. In germline, CDR1 is MDHEN, CDR2 SYDVKM. After removal of 6 bases from V and 2 bases from J, the junction contained 3 bases not matched to a gene. The CDR3 runs 15 residues. CDR3 bases: TGTGCCAGCAGGAAGACAGGGGCTGGGGCCAACGTCCTGACTTTC. Translation gives CASRKTGAGANVLTF. The entire variable domain, with the rest obtained from reference TRBV28 and TRBJ2-6, is as follows: DVKVTQSSRYLVKRTGEKVFLECVQDMDHENMFWYRQDPGLGLRLIYFSYDVKMKEKGDIPEGYSVSREKKERFSLILESASTNQTSMYLCASRKTGAGANVLTFGAGSRLTVL.

The rearrangement links TRBV6-1 to TRBJ2-7; D possibly corresponds to TRBD2 (6 bases). CDR1 and CDR2 (germline): MNHNS, SASEGT. The V end lost 2 bases, the J end lost 7 bases, and 18 bases lay between the germline ends. CDR3 size: 15 residues. The CDR3 spells CASSELGGGWQEQYF. In DNA form, the CDR3 reads TGTGCCAGCAGTGAACTAGGTGGGGGGTGGCAGGAGCAGTACTTC.